This T cell receptor beta chain was captured in a study of lymphopenia after photon versus proton radiotherapy. General study results and limits: Relative stability marked proton patients; photon patients lost diversity and naive cells. Authors raise, but do not show, better survival with proton therapy. After lymphocyte nadir, photon-treated repertoires showed oligoclonal expansion, especially CD8+ Temra.

V shed 6 bases and J shed 6 bases, with 17 bases lying between them. This CDR3 has 14 residues. Germline values: CDR1 MNHNS, CDR2 SASEGT. Remarks on this clone: The antigen remains undetermined.

TCRdb's copy holds only in-frame clones and misses some; the assay was immunoSEQ multiplex PCR. The sample lists about 16,000 clones; over 75% were seen once. The sequence was collected from a man between 65 and 85 years old with pancreatic cancer. This sample comprised peripheral blood, obtained from a patient treated with proton-based radiotherapy. V is TRBV6-1 and J is TRBJ1-1; D not certain. DNA for the CDR3: TGTGCCAGCAGCCTAATATCTATGGAGGCTGAAGCTTTCTTT. Translating it yields CASSLISMEAEAFF.